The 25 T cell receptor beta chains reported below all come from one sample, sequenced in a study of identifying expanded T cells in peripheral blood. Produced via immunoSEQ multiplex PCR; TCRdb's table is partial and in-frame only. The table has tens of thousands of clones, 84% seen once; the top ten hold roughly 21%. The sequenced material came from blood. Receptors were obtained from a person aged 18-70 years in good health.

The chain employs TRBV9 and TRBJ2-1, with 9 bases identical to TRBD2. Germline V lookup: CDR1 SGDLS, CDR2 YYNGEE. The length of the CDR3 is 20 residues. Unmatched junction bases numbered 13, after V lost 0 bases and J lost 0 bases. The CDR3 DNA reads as TGTGCCAGCAGCGTAGAGGGGACTAGCCAGAAAAGAAGCTCCTACAATGAGCAGTTCTTC. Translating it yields CASSVEGTSQKRSSYNEQFF.

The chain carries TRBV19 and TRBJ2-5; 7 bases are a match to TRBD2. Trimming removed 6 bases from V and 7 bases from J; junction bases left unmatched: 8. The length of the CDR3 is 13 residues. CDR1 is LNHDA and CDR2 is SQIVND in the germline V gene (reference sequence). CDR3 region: CASSKAPGGTQYF. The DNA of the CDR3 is TGTGCCAGTAGCAAGGCCCCGGGGGGGACCCAGTACTTC.

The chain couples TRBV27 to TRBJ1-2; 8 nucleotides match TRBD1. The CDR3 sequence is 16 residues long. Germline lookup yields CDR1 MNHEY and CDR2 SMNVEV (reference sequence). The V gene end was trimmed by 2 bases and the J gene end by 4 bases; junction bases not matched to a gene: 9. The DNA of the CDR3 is TGTGCCAGCAGTTTAACGACAGGGGCTGCTCGCTATGGCTACACCTTC. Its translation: CASSLTTGAARYGYTF.

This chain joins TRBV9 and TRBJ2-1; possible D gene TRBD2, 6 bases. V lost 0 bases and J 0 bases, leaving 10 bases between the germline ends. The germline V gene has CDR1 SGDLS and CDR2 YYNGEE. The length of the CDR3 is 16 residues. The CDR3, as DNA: TGTGCCAGCAGCGTAGCCCTAGCGAGCTCCTACAATGAGCAGTTCTTC. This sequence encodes CASSVALASSYNEQFF.

CDR3 residues: CASSLLAGELTDTQYF. CDR3 in DNA: TGTGCCAGCAGTTTACTAGCGGGAGAGCTCACAGATACGCAGTATTTT. The chain couples TRBV28 to TRBJ2-3; TRBD2 agrees at 10 bases. The trim removed 2 bases at V and 2 bases at J, leaving 4 bases unmatched. The germline gives CDR1 MDHEN, CDR2 SYDVKM. The CDR3 consists of 16 residues.

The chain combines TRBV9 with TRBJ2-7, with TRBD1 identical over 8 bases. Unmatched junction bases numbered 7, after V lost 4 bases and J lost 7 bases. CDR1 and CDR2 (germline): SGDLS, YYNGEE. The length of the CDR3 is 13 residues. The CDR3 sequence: CASSFAGGEEQYF. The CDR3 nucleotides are TGTGCCAGCAGCTTTGCAGGGGGCGAGGAGCAGTACTTC.

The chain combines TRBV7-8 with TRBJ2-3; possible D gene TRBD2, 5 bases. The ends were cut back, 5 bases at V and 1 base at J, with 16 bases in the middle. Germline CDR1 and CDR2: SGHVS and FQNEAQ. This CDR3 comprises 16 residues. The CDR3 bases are TGTGCCAGCAGCCCTAGTTCTGGCGGGCGCACAGATACGCAGTATTTT. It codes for CASSPSSGGRTDTQYF.

CDR3 nucleotide sequence: TGTGCCAGCAGCTTAAATCCCCCTTCCTACGAGCAGTACTTC. Protein product: CASSLNPPSYEQYF. The rearrangement uses TRBV5-6 and TRBJ2-7, with D unclear. The germline gives CDR1 SGHDT, CDR2 YYEEEE. The CDR3 totals 14 residues. The V and J ends lost 2 bases and 1 base respectively, with 10 bases between them.

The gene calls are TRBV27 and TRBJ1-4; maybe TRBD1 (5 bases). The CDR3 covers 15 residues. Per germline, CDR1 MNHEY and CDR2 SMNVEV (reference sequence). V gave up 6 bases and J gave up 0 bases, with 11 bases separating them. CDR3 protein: CASRSRGTTNEKLFF. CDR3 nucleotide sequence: TGTGCCAGCAGGTCAAGGGGTACAACTAATGAAAAACTGTTTTTT. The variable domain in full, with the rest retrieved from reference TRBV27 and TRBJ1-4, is EAQVTQNPRYLITVTGKKLTVTCSQNMNHEYMSWYRQDPGLGLRQIYYSMNVEVTDKGDVPEGYKVSRKEKRNFPLILESPSPNQTSLYFCASRSRGTTNEKLFFGSGTQLSVL.

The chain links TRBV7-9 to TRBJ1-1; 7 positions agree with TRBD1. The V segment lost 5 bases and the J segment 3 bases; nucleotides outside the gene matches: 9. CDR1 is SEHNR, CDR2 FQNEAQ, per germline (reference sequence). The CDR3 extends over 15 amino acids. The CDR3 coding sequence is TGTGCCAGCAGCCGCGACAGGGTAATGGACACTGAAGCTTTCTTT. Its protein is CASSRDRVMDTEAFF. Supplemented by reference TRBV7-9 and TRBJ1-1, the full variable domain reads DTGVSQNPRHKITKRGQNVTFRCDPISEHNRLYWYRQTLGQGPEFLTYFQNEAQLEKSRLLSDRFSAERPKGSFSTLEIQRTEQGDSAMYLCASSRDRVMDTEAFFGQGTRLTVV.

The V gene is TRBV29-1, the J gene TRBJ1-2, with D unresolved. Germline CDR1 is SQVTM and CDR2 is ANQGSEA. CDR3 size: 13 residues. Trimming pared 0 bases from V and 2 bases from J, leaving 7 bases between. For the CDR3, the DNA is TGCAGCGTTGAAGATGGGCCGAACTATGGCTACACCTTC. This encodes CSVEDGPNYGYTF. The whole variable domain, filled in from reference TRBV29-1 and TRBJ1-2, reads SAVISQKPSRDICQRGTSLTIQCQVDSQVTMMFWYRQQPGQSLTLIATANQGSEATYESGFVIDKFPISRPNLTFSTLTVSNMSPEDSSIYLCSVEDGPNYGYTFGSGTRLTVV.

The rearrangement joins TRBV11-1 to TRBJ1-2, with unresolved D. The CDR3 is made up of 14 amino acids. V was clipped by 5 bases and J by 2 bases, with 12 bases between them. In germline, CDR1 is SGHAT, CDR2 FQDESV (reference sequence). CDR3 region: CASSPRFWNYGYTF. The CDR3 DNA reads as TGTGCCAGCAGCCCCCGGTTTTGGAACTATGGCTACACCTTC.

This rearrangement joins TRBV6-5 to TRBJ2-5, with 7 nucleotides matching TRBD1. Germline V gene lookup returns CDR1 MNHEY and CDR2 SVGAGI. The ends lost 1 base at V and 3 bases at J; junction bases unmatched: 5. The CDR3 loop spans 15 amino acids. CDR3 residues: CASSYWRQGEETQYF. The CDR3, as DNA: TGTGCCAGCAGTTACTGGCGACAGGGTGAAGAGACCCAGTACTTC.

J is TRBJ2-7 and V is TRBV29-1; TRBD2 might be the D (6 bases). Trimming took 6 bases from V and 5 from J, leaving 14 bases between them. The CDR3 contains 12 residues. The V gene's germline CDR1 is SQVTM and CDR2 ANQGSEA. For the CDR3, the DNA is TGCAGCGTACGGCGGGACCTTAACGAGCAGTACTTC. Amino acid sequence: CSVRRDLNEQYF.

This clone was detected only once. Here the CDR3 reads CASTHGWQGGTEAFF. Here the CDR3 DNA reads TGTGCCAGCACCCACGGGTGGCAGGGCGGCACTGAAGCTTTCTTT. The chain couples TRBV7-9 to TRBJ1-1, with a tentative D call TRBD1 (5 bases). The CDR3 has 15 amino acids. Germline V gene sequence: CDR1 SEHNR, CDR2 FQNEAQ (reference sequence). The V end lost 7 bases, the J end lost 4 bases, and 19 bases lay between the germline ends. The complete variable domain, with remaining parts taken from reference TRBV7-9 and TRBJ1-1, reads DTGVSQNPRHKITKRGQNVTFRCDPISEHNRLYWYRQTLGQGPEFLTYFQNEAQLEKSRLLSDRFSAERPKGSFSTLEIQRTEQGDSAMYLCASTHGWQGGTEAFFGQGTRLTVV.

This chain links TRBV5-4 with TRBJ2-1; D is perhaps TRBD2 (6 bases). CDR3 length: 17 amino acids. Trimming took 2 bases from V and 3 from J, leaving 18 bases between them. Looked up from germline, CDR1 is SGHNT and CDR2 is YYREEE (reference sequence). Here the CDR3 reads CASSLPYGGLSYNEQFF. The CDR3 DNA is TGTGCCAGCAGCTTACCATATGGGGGGTTGAGCTACAATGAGCAGTTCTTC.

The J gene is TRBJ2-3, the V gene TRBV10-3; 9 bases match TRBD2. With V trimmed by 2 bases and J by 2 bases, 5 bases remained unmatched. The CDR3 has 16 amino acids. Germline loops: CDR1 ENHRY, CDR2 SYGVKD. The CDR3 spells CAISEISGRNTDTQYF. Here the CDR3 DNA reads TGTGCCATCAGTGAGATTAGCGGGAGAAACACAGATACGCAGTATTTT.

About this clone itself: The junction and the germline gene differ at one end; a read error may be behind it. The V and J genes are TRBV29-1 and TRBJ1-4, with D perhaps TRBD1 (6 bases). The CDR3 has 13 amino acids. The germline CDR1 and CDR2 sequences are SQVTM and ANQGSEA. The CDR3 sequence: CSVEGGSGEKLFF. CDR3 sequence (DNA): TGCAGCGTGGAAGGGGGGTCGGGTGAAAAACTGTTTTTT.

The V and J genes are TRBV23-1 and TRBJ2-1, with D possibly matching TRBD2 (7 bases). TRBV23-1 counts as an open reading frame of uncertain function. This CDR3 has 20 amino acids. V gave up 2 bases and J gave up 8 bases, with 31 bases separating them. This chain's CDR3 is CASSQGGQLFGRAKRDEQFF. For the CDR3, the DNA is TGCGCCAGCAGTCAAGGCGGACAGCTTTTTGGGAGGGCCAAGAGGGATGAGCAGTTCTTC.

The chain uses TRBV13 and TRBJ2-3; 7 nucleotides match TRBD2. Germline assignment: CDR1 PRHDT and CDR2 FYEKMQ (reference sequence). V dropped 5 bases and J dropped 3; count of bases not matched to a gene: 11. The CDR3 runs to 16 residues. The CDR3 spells CASSLTWEGLTDTQYF. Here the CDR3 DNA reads TGTGCCAGCAGCCTTACATGGGAGGGCCTGACAGATACGCAGTATTTT.

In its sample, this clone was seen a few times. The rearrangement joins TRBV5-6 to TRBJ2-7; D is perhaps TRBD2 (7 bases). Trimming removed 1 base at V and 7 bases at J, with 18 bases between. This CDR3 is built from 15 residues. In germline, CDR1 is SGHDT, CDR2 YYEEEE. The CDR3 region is CASSLSGGPDREQYF. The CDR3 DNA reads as TGTGCCAGCAGCTTGTCCGGGGGGCCGGATAGGGAGCAGTACTTC.

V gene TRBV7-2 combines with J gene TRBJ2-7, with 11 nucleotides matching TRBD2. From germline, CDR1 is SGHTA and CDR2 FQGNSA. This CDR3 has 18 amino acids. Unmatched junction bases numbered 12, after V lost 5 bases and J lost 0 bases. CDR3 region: CASSLASSGRTTSYEQYF. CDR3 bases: TGTGCCAGCAGCCTCGCCTCTAGCGGGAGGACTACCTCCTACGAGCAGTACTTC. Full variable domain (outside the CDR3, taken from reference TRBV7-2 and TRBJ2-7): GAGVSQSPSNKVTEKGKDVELRCDPISGHTALYWYRQSLGQGLEFLIYFQGNSAPDKSGLPSDRFSAERTGGSVSTLTIQRTQQEDSAVYLCASSLASSGRTTSYEQYFGPGTRLTVT.

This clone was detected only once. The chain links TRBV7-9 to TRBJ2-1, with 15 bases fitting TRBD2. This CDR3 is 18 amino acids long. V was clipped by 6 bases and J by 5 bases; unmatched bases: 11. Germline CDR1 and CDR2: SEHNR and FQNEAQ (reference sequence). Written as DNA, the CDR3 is TGTGCCAGCAGACTGAGTCGGACTAGCGGGAGGGCCAACAATGAGCAGTTCTTC. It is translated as CASRLSRTSGRANNEQFF.

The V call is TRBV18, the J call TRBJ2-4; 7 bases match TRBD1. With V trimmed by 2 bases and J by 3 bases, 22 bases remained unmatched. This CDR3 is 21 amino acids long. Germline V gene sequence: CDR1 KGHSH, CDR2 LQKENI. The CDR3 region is CASSPVYMTGFGGFGKNIQYF. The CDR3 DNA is TGTGCCAGCTCACCAGTATACATGACAGGGTTTGGGGGTTTTGGCAAAAACATTCAGTACTTC.

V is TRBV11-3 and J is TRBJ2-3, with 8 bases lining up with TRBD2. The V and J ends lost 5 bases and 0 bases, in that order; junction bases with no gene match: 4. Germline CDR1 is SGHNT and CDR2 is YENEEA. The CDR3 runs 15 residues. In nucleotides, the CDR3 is TGTGCCAGCAGCCTCACTAGCGGCAGCACAGATACGCAGTATTTT. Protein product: CASSLTSGSTDTQYF.